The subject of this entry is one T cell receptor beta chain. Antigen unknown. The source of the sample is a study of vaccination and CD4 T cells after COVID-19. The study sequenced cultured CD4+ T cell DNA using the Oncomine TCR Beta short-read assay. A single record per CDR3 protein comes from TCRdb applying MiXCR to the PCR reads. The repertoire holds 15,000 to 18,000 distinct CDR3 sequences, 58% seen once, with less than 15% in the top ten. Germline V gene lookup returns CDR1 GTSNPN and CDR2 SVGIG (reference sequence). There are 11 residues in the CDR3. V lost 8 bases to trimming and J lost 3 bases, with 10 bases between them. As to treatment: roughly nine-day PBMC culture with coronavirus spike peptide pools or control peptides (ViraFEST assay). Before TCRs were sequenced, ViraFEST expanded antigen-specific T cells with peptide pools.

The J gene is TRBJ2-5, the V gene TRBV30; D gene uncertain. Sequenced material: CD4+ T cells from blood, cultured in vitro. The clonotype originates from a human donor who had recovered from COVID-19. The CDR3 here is CAKRKEETQYF. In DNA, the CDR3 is TGTGCCAAACGAAAAGAAGAGACCCAGTACTTC.